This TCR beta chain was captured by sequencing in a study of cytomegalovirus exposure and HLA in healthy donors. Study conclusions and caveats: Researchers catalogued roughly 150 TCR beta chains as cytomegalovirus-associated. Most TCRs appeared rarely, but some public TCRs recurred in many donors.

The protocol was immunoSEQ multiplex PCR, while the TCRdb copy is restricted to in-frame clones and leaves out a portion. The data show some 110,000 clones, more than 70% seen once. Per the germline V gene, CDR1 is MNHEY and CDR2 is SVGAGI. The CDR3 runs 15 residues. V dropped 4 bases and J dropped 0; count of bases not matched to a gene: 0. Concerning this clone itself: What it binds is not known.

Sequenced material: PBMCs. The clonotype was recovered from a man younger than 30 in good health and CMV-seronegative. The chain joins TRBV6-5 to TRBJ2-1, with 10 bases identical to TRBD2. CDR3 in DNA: TGTGCCAGCAGTTCTAGCGGGAGCTCCTACAATGAGCAGTTCTTC. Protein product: CASSSSGSSYNEQFF.